The entry below gives a single T cell receptor (beta chain) sequence along with its context. Its antigen is unknown. The entry originates in a study of T cell repertoires in cytomegalovirus infection. A single record per CDR3 protein comes from TCRdb applying MiXCR to the reads. The sample lists about 160,000 distinct CDR3 sequences; about 22% were seen once. Germline V gene data show CDR1 as MNHEY and CDR2 as SVGEGT. The CDR3 has 16 amino acids. Trimming at V came to 7 bases and at J to 4 bases, leaving 10 bases not matched to a gene. This TCR was recovered from a human donor in good health (CMV status not recorded). Some clones in this sample may be carry-over from other donors' samples. The material was CD8+ T cells from cultured PBMCs, obtained from culture after CMV antigen stimulation. V gene TRBV6-2 or TRBV6-3 combines with J gene TRBJ2-1, with TRBD2 matching 10 bases. CDR3 protein: CASTLAGALGYNEQFF. CDR3 in DNA: TGTGCCAGCACTCTAGCGGGGGCACTTGGGTACAATGAGCAGTTCTTC.